This T cell receptor (beta chain) stems from a study of identical twins. This CDR3 region has 13 residues. CDR1 SQVTM and CDR2 ANQGSEA come from the germline V gene. The V and J ends lost 6 bases and 12 bases, in that order; junction bases with no gene match: 12. Remarks on this clonotype: The antigen is not known.

A single record per CDR3 protein comes from TCRdb applying MiXCR to the 5' RACE reads. This sample has approximately 550,000 distinct CDR3 sequences, with about a fifth found just once. Findings of the study overall: Models predicted less out-of-frame TCR alpha sharing in monozygotic twins than was found. For cord blood, abundant beta clonotypes had fewer insertions, unlike memory repertoires, which showed none.

These data also formed part of another study, on yellow fever vaccine responses in identical twins.

The specimen was CD4+ T cells sorted from blood. The rearrangement links TRBV29-1 to TRBJ2-1; 9 nucleotides match TRBD2. The receptor was isolated from a woman aged 18-29 years in good health. The CDR3 nucleotides are TGCAGCGTGACCGGTATTCTAGCGGGGTGGCAGTTCTTC. Translated: CSVTGILAGWQFF.